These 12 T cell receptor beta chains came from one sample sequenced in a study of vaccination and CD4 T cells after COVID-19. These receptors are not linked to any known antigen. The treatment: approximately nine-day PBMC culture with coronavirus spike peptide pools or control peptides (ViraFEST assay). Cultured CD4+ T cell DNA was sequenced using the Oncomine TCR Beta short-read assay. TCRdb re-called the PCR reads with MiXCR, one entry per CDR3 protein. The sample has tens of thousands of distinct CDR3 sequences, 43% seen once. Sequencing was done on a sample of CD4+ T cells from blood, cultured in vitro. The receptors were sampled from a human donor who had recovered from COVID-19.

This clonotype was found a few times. This chain's CDR3 is CSARTQTAGNEQFF. DNA for the CDR3: TGCAGTGCTAGGACCCAGACGGCGGGCAATGAGCAGTTCTTC. The genes are TRBV20-1 and TRBJ2-1; D possibly corresponds to TRBD2 (5 bases). The length of the CDR3 is 14 residues. The ends were cut back, 3 bases at V and 6 bases at J, with 15 bases in the middle. Germline V lookup: CDR1 DFQATT, CDR2 SNEGSKA (reference sequence).

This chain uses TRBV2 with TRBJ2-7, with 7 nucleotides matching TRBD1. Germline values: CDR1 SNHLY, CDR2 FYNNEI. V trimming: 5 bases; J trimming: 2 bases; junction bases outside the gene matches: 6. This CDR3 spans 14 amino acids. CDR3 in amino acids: CASSRTGRPYEQYF. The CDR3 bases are TGTGCCAGCAGTCGGACAGGAAGACCCTACGAGCAGTACTTC.

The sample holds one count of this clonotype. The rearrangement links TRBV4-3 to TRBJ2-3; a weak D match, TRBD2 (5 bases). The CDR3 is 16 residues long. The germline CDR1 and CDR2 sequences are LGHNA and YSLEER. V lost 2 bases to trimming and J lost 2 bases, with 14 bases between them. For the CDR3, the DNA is TGCGCCAGCAGCCAATCTGGCGGGCCCTACACAGATACGCAGTATTTT. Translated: CASSQSGGPYTDTQYF.

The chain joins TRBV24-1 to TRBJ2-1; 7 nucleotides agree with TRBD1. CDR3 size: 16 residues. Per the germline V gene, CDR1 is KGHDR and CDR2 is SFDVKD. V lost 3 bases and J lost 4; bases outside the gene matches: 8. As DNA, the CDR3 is TGTGCCACCAGTGATGGACAGGACCACCGTTACAATGAGCAGTTCTTC. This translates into CATSDGQDHRYNEQFF.

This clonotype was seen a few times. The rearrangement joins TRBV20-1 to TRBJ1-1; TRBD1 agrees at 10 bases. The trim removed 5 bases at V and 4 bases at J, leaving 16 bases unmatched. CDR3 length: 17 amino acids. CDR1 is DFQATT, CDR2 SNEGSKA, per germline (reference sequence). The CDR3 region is CSALNWVYRDRGTEAFF. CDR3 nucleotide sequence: TGCAGTGCTCTTAATTGGGTCTATAGGGACAGGGGCACTGAAGCTTTCTTT.

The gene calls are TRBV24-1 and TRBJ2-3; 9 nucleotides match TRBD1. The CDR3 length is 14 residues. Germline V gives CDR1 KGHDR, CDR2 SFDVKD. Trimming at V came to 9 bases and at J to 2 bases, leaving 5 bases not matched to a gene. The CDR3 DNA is TGTGCCACCGGCCGGGACAGGGACACAGATACGCAGTATTTT. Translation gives CATGRDRDTDTQYF.

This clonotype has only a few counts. Here the CDR3 DNA reads TGTGCCAGCAGTTTACCCGGGGACTCCAAAAACATTCAGTACTTC. It is translated as CASSLPGDSKNIQYF. This chain uses TRBV28 with TRBJ2-4, with D perhaps TRBD2 (6 bases). CDR3 length: 15 amino acids. The ends were cut back, 2 bases at V and 2 bases at J, with 10 bases in the middle. CDR1 MDHEN and CDR2 SYDVKM come from the germline V gene.

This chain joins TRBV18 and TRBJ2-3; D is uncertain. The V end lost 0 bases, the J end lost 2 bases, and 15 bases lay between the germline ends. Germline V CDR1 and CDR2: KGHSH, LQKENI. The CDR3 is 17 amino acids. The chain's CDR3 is CASSPPNPGPATDTQYF. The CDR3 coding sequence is TGTGCCAGCTCACCACCCAATCCCGGACCCGCCACAGATACGCAGTATTTT.

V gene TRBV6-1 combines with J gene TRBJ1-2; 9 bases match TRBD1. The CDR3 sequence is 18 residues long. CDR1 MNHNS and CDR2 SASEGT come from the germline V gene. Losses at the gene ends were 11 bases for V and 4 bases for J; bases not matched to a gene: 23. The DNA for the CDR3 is TGTGCCGGCACCCTGGAGGGACAGGGAGGGTGGACGAGCTATGGCTACACCTTC. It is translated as CAGTLEGQGGWTSYGYTF.

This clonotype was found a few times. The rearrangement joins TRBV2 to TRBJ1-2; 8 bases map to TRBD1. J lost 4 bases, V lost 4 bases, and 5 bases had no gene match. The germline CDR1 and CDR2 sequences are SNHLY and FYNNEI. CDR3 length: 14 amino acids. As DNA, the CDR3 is TGTGCCAGCAGTGGATCGGGACAGGCCTATGGCTACACCTTC. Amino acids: CASSGSGQAYGYTF. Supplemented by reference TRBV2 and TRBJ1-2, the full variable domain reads EPEVTQTPSHQVTQMGQEVILRCVPISNHLYFYWYRQILGQKVEFLVSFYNNEISEKSEIFDDQFSVERPDGSNFTLKIRSTKLEDSAMYFCASSGSGQAYGYTFGSGTRLTVV.

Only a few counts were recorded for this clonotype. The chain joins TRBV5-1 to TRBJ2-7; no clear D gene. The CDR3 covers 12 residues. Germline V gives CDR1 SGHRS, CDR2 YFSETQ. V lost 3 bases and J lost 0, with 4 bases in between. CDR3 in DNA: TGCGCCAGCAGCTCAACCTCCTACGAGCAGTACTTC. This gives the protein CASSSTSYEQYF.

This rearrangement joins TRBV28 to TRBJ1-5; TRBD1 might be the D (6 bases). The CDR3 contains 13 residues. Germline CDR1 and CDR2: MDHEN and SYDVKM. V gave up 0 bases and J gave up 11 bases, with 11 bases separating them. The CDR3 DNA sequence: TGTGCCAGCAGTTTATGGGGGTCAGGGGCCCAGCATTTT. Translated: CASSLWGSGAQHF.